This T cell receptor beta chain emerged from a study of T cell changes during pregnancy in multiple sclerosis. Trimming left V 5 bases short and J 2 bases short, with 11 bases between. CDR3 length: 14 residues. Germline V gene sequence: CDR1 LGHNT, CDR2 FRNRAP. This table comes from immunoSEQ multiplex PCR, and its TCRdb copy is limited to in-frame clones, with some not included. The sample holds approximately 70,000 clones; over 85% are singletons and the top ten take roughly 1.1%. This TCR came from a female donor with multiple sclerosis, enrolled in a pregnancy study. The chain uses TRBV12-5 and TRBJ2-3, with D perhaps TRBD2 (7 bases). The sequencing used peripheral blood, collected in the third trimester of pregnancy. The CDR3 DNA reads TGTGCTAGTGGTAAGGGGGGGTACACAGATACGCAGTATTTT. It is translated as CASGKGGYTDTQYF.